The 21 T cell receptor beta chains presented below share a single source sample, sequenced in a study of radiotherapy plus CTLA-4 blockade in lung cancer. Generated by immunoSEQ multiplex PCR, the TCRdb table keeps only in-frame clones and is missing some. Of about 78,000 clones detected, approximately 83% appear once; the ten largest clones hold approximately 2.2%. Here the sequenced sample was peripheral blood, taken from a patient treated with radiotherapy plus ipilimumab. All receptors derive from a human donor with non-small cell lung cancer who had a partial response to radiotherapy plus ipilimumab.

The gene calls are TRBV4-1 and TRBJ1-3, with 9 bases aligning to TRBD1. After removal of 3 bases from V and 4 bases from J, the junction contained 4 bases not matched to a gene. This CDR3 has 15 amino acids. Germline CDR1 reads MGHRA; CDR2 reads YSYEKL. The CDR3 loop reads CASSQQTGGGNTIYF. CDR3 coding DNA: TGCGCCAGCAGCCAGCAGACAGGGGGAGGAAACACCATATATTTT.

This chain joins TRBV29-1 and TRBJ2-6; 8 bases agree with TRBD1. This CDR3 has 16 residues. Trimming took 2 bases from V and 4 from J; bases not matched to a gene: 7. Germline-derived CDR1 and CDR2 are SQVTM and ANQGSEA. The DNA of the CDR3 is TGCAGCGTTGAATGGACAGGGTTACGCGGGGCCAACGTCCTGACTTTC. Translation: CSVEWTGLRGANVLTF. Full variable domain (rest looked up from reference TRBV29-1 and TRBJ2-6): SAVISQKPSRDICQRGTSLTIQCQVDSQVTMMFWYRQQPGQSLTLIATANQGSEATYESGFVIDKFPISRPNLTFSTLTVSNMSPEDSSIYLCSVEWTGLRGANVLTFGAGSRLTVL.

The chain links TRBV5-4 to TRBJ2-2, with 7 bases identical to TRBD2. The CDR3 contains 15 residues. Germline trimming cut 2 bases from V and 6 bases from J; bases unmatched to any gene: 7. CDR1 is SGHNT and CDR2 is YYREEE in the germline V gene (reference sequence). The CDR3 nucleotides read TGTGCCAGCAGCTTCACCTCGGGAGGCCCCGGGGAGCTGTTTTTT. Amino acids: CASSFTSGGPGELFF.

This chain's CDR3 is CASSAGGVTMFF. Written as DNA, the CDR3 is TGTGCCAGCAGCGCCGGGGGGGTAACAATGTTCTTC. The chain carries TRBV2 and TRBJ2-1; 8 nucleotides line up with TRBD2. Germline trimming cut 6 bases from V and 15 bases from J; bases unmatched to any gene: 10. Germline lookup yields CDR1 SNHLY and CDR2 FYNNEI. The CDR3 spans 12 residues.

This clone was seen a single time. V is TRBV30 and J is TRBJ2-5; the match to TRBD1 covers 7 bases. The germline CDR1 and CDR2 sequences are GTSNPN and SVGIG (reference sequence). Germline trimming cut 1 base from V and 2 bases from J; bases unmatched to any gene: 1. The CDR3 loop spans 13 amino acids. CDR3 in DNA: TGTGCCTGGAGTGAGGGACAGCAAGAGACCCAGTACTTC. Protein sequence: CAWSEGQQETQYF.

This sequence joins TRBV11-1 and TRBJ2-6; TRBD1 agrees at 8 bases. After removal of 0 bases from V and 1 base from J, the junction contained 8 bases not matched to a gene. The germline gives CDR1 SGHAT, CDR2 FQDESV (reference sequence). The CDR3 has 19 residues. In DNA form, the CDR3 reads TGTGCCAGCAGCTTAGCCTTCGGGACAGGTCCATCTGGGGCCAACGTCCTGACTTTC. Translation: CASSLAFGTGPSGANVLTF.

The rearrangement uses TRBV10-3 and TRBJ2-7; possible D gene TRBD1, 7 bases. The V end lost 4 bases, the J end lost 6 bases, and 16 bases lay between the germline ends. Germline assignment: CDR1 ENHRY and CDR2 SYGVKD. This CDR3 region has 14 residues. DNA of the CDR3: TGTGCCATCAGTGGGAGGGGGCAGGGGTTCGAGCAGTACTTC. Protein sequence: CAISGRGQGFEQYF.

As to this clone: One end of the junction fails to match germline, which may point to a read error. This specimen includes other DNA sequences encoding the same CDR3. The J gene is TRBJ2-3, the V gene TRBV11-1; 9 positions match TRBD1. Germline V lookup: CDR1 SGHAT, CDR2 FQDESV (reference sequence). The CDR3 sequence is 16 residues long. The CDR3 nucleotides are TGCGCCAGCAGCTTTAATTTACAGGGGGCTATAGATACGCAGTATTTT. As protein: CASSFNLQGAIDTQYF.

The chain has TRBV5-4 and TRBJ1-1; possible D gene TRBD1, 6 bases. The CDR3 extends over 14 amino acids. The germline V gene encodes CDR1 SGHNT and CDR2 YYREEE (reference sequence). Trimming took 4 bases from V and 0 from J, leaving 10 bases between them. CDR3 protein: CASSLDSLNTEAFF. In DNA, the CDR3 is TGTGCCAGCAGCCTGGACAGCTTGAACACTGAAGCTTTCTTT.

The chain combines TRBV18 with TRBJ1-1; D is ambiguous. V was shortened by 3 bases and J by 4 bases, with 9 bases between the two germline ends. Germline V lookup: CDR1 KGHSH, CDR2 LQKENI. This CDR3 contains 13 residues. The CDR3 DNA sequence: TGTGCCAGCTCACCCAATGAGGGCACTGAAGCTTTCTTT. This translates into CASSPNEGTEAFF. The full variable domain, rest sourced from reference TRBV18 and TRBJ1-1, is NAGVMQNPRHLVRRRGQEARLRCSPMKGHSHVYWYRQLPEEGLKFMVYLQKENIIDESGMPKERFSAEFPKEGPSILRIQQVVRGDSAAYFCASSPNEGTEAFFGQGTRLTVV.

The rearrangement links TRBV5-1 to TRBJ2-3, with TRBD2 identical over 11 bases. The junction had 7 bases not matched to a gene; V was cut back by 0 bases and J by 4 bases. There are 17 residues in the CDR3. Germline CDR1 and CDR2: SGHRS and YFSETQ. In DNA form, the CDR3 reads TGCGCCAGCAGCTTGGGGAGTAGCGGGAGGGCATCAGATACGCAGTATTTT. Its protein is CASSLGSSGRASDTQYF.

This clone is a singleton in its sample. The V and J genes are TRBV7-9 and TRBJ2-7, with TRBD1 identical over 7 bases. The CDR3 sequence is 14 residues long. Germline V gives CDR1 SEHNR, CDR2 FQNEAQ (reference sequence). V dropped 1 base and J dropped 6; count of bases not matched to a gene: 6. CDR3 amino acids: CASSLDRGSVEQYV. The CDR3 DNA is TGTGCCAGCAGCTTAGACAGGGGATCGGTCGAGCAGTACGTC.

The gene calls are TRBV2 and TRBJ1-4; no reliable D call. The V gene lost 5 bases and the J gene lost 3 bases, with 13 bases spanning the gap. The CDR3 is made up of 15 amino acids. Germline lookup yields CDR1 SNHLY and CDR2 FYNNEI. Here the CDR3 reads CASSLMSGPNEKLFF. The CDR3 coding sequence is TGTGCCAGCAGTCTAATGAGCGGACCTAATGAAAAACTGTTTTTT.

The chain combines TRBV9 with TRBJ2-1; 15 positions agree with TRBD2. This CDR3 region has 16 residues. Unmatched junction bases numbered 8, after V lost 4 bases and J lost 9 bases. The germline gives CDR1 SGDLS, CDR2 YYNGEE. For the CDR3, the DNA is TGTGCCAGCAGCCCTGGACTAGCGGGAGGGGTAGGTGAGCAGTTCTTC. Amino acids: CASSPGLAGGVGEQFF.

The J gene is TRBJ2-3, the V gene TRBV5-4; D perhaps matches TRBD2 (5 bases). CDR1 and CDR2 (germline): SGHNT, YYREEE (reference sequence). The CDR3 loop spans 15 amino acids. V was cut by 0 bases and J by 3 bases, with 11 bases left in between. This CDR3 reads CASSLEASRTDTQYF. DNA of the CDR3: TGTGCCAGCAGCTTGGAGGCTAGCAGAACAGATACGCAGTATTTT. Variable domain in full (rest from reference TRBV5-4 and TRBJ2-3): ETGVTQSPTHLIKTRGQQVTLRCSSQSGHNTVSWYQQALGQGPQFIFQYYREEENGRGNFPPRFSGLQFPNYSSELNVNALELDDSALYLCASSLEASRTDTQYFGPGTRLTVL.

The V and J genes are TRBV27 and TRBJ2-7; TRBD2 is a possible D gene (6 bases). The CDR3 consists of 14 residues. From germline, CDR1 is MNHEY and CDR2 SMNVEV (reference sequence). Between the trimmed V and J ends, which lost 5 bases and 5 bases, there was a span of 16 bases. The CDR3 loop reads CASSPAGLRNEQYF. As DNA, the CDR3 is TGTGCCAGCAGTCCCGCGGGGTTGAGAAACGAGCAGTACTTC.

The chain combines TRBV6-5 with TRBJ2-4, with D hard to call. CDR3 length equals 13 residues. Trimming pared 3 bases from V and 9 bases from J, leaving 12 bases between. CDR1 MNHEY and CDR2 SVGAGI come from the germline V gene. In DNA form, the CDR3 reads TGTGCCAGCAGTTATTCCGACCGAGGCATTCAGTACTTC. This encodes CASSYSDRGIQYF.

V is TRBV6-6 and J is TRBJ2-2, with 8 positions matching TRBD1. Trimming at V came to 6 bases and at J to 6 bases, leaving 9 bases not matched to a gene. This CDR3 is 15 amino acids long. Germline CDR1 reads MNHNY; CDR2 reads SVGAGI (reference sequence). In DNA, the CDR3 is TGTGCCAGCAGCCCGACCGACAGGGGCCCCGGGGAGCTGTTTTTT. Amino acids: CASSPTDRGPGELFF.

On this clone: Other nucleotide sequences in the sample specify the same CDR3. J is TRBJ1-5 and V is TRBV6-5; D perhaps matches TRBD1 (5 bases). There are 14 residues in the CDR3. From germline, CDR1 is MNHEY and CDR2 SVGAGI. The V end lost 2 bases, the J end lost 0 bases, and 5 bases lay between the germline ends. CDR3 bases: TGTGCCAGCAGTTACAGGGGTAGCAATCAGCCCCAGCATTTT. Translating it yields CASSYRGSNQPQHF.

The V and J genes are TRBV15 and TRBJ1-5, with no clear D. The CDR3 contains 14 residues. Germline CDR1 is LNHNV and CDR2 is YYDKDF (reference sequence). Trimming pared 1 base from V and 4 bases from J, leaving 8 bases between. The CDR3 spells CATSRVSENQPQHF. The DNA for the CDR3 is TGTGCCACCAGCAGAGTTTCGGAGAATCAGCCCCAGCATTTT. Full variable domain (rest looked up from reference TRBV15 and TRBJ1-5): DAMVIQNPRYQVTQFGKPVTLSCSQTLNHNVMYWYQQKSSQAPKLLFHYYDKDFNNEADTPDNFQSRRPNTSFCFLDIRSPGLGDTAMYLCATSRVSENQPQHFGDGTRLSIL.

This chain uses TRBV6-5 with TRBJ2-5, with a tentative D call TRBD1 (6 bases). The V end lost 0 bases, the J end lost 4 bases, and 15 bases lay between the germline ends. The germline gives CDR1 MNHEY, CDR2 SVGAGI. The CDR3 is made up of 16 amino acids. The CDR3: CASSYSPTGVGETQYF. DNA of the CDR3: TGTGCCAGCAGTTACTCCCCGACAGGAGTTGGAGAGACCCAGTACTTC.